The next 18 T cell receptor beta chains were all read from a single sample in a study of T cell responses to AZD1222 COVID-19 vaccine (dated by TCRdb to the early 2020s). Libraries were prepared through the immunoSEQ multiplex PCR assay. TCRdb took over this immuneACCESS table, retaining in-frame rearrangements with V and J assigned. Such tables are incomplete; in checked studies, under half of the missing clones stem from an unresolved V gene, and the remainder is unexplained. The sample table contains some 130,000 clones; only one count was recorded for around 84% of them. 4.1% of the sample lies in the top ten. Sample time point, as interpreted from the label and publication: baseline before first vaccination. Sample: peripheral blood, taken on day 0 of AZD1222 vaccination. Receptor source: an adult in good health.

The rearrangement joins TRBV20-1 to TRBJ2-7, with 11 bases matching TRBD2. Per the germline V gene, CDR1 is DFQATT and CDR2 is SNEGSKA (reference sequence). The CDR3 is 16 residues long. V lost 3 bases and J lost 6; bases outside the gene matches: 13. The CDR3 loop reads CSASRRVSGGAGEQYF. The CDR3 DNA reads TGCAGTGCTAGTCGCAGGGTTAGCGGGGGGGCCGGCGAGCAGTACTTC.

This clone was observed once. The J gene is TRBJ2-7, the V gene TRBV27; D is undetermined. The CDR3 length is 13 residues. The germline V and J ends were trimmed by 5 bases and 2 bases, with 10 bases remaining between them. Germline CDR1 and CDR2: MNHEY and SMNVEV (reference sequence). DNA for the CDR3: TGTGCCAGCAGTACGACTTCCACCTACGAGCAGTACTTC. Encoded protein: CASSTTSTYEQYF.

The gene calls are TRBV7-3 and TRBJ1-1, with 7 positions matching TRBD1. CDR1 SGHTA and CDR2 FQGTGA come from the germline V gene. The ends lost 5 bases at V and 1 base at J; junction bases unmatched: 10. There are 16 residues in the CDR3. The CDR3 loop reads CASSRQGRDQNTEAFF. CDR3 nucleotide sequence: TGTGCCAGCAGCCGACAGGGAAGAGATCAGAACACTGAAGCTTTCTTT.

The chain joins TRBV14 to TRBJ2-6; TRBD1 matches at 8 bases. CDR1 is SGHDN and CDR2 is FVKESK in the germline V gene. Trimming cost V 4 bases and J 0 bases; bases outside gene matches: 8. The CDR3 is 18 residues long. The chain's CDR3 is CASSPLQGAGSGANVLTF. DNA of the CDR3: TGTGCCAGCAGCCCCCTTCAGGGGGCGGGCTCTGGGGCCAACGTCCTGACTTTC.

The chain joins TRBV2 to TRBJ1-1; D gene uncertain. The CDR3 contains 11 residues. With 7 bases removed from V and 0 bases from J, the gap between germline ends came to 3 bases. CDR1 and CDR2 from the germline V gene are SNHLY and FYNNEI. The CDR3, as DNA: TGTGCCAGCATGATGAACACTGAAGCTTTCTTT. This codes for CASMMNTEAFF.

About this clone itself: Other nucleotide sequences in the sample specify the same CDR3. This chain's CDR3 is CASSGGTEAFF. The DNA for the CDR3 is TGTGCCAGCAGCGGAGGCACTGAAGCTTTCTTT. The gene calls are TRBV25-1 and TRBJ1-1; D unclear. The V gene lost 6 bases and the J gene lost 4 bases, with 6 bases spanning the gap. The CDR3 spans 11 residues. Per germline, CDR1 MGHDK and CDR2 SYGVNS.

The V gene is TRBV6-5, the J gene TRBJ2-5, with 9 bases aligning to TRBD2. This CDR3 region has 15 residues. V shed 3 bases, J shed 4 bases, and the junction held 6 bases outside the gene matches. Germline CDR1 MNHEY, CDR2 SVGAGI. The CDR3 coding sequence is TGTGCCAGCAGTTATTCGCGGGGGGGTGGAGAGACCCAGTACTTC. It codes for CASSYSRGGGETQYF.

V is TRBV3-1 (or the pseudogene TRBV3-2) and J is TRBJ1-4; 9 bases line up with TRBD1. The CDR3 runs to 14 residues. V shed 4 bases, J shed 7 bases, and the junction held 4 bases outside the gene matches. CDR1 is LGHDT, CDR2 YNNKEL, per germline (reference sequence). The CDR3 DNA reads TGTGCCAGCAGCCCGACAGGGGGTGTTGAAAAACTGTTTTTT. Protein sequence: CASSPTGGVEKLFF.

The chain joins TRBV6-2 or TRBV6-3 to TRBJ2-3; the D call may be TRBD1 or TRBD2 (5 bases each). The germline V and J ends were trimmed by 2 bases and 7 bases, with 22 bases remaining between them. The CDR3 sequence is 17 residues long. Germline V gene data show CDR1 as MNHEY and CDR2 as SVGEGT. The CDR3 DNA sequence: TGTGCCAGCAGTTACGGCACGGGGCCGTCTGGAAGTCATACGCAGTATTTT. Its protein product is CASSYGTGPSGSHTQYF.

The chain couples TRBV6-5 to TRBJ2-6; D tentatively reads TRBD1 or TRBD2 (6 bases each). The germline gives CDR1 MNHEY, CDR2 SVGAGI. The CDR3 consists of 14 residues. Trimming shortened V by 7 bases and J by 4 bases, and 11 bases separated the two germline ends. CDR3 DNA: TGTGCCAGCATGAGGGGGGTCGGGGCCAACGTCCTGACTTTC. This translates into CASMRGVGANVLTF.

The chain joins TRBV11-2 to TRBJ1-1, with a weak D call TRBD1 (5 bases). Trimming removed 1 base at V and 6 bases at J, with 12 bases between. This CDR3 contains 14 residues. Germline lookup yields CDR1 SGHAT and CDR2 FQNNGV. In DNA, the CDR3 is TGTGCCAGCAGCTTAGGTGGGCAAGGGGCTGAAGCTTTCTTT. This sequence encodes CASSLGGQGAEAFF.

The chain has TRBV7-2 and TRBJ2-3; 8 bases agree with TRBD1. There are 15 residues in the CDR3. Germline CDR1 reads SGHTA; CDR2 reads FQGNSA. V shed 5 bases and J 3 bases; nucleotides not matched to a gene: 7. The CDR3 protein is CASSIDRGRTDTQYF. As DNA, the CDR3 is TGTGCCAGCAGCATCGACAGGGGTCGGACAGATACGCAGTATTTT.

V is TRBV27 and J is TRBJ2-1, with D maybe TRBD1 (6 bases). The V and J ends lost 6 bases and 0 bases respectively, with 27 bases between them. The CDR3 has 20 residues. Germline assignment: CDR1 MNHEY and CDR2 SMNVEV (reference sequence). The CDR3 is CASSPTTGKVFMGSYNEQFF. CDR3 nucleotide sequence: TGTGCCAGCAGCCCGACTACAGGGAAGGTTTTTATGGGCTCCTACAATGAGCAGTTCTTC.

The chain couples TRBV5-4 to TRBJ2-5; 12 bases agree with TRBD2. J lost 5 bases, V lost 0 bases, and 8 bases had no gene match. This CDR3 is 17 amino acids long. Per germline, CDR1 SGHNT and CDR2 YYREEE (reference sequence). Here the CDR3 reads CASSLASGGASQETQYF. The CDR3 region has the DNA TGTGCCAGCAGCTTGGCTAGCGGGGGGGCAAGTCAGGAGACCCAGTACTTC.

This chain joins TRBV15 and TRBJ2-1; D may be TRBD2 (5 bases). The CDR3 consists of 13 residues. Trimming stripped 0 bases from V and 9 bases from J, with 9 bases between. The V gene's germline CDR1 is LNHNV and CDR2 YYDKDF (reference sequence). CDR3 DNA: TGTGCCACCAGCAGAGATGTAGCGTCTGAGCAGTTCTTC. The encoded protein is CATSRDVASEQFF.

V and J are TRBV5-1 and TRBJ1-4, with 7 bases matching TRBD1. Trimming cost V 3 bases and J 6 bases; bases outside gene matches: 11. The CDR3 has 16 residues. Germline-derived CDR1 and CDR2 are SGHRS and YFSETQ. The CDR3 loop is CASSSQTGREYEKLFF. CDR3 DNA: TGCGCCAGCAGCTCCCAGACAGGGCGCGAATATGAAAAACTGTTTTTT.

This chain joins TRBV28 and TRBJ1-2, with 9 bases fitting TRBD1. The V gene's germline CDR1 is MDHEN and CDR2 SYDVKM. CDR3 length: 15 amino acids. After removal of 10 bases from V and 3 bases from J, the junction contained 12 bases not matched to a gene. This CDR3 is CATNGGGQGYYGYTF. DNA of the CDR3: TGTGCCACCAACGGGGGGGGACAGGGCTACTATGGCTACACCTTC.

This clone has more than one count but fewer than ten. Other DNA sequences from this sample encode an identical CDR3 as well. The chain links TRBV6-5 to TRBJ1-1; 8 nucleotides match TRBD1. Germline V gene data show CDR1 as MNHEY and CDR2 as SVGAGI. The V segment lost 6 bases and the J segment 4 bases; nucleotides outside the gene matches: 4. The CDR3 spans 13 residues. CDR3 loop: CASRPTGGTEAFF. CDR3 in DNA: TGTGCCAGCAGACCAACAGGGGGCACTGAAGCTTTCTTT.